In its sample, the clone carrying this T cell receptor beta chain was seen once. cDNA came from around 0.5 to 1 ug RNA primed by random hexamers. TCRdb reprocessed the immunoSEQ multiplex PCR reads via MiXCR and lists one record per CDR3 protein. Of about 150,000 distinct CDR3 sequences listed, approximately 94% are singletons. These data belong to a study of CD8 T cells in Susac syndrome. The ends were cut back, 5 bases at V and 12 bases at J, with 8 bases in the middle. CDR3 length: 9 residues. Germline-derived CDR1 and CDR2 are GTSNPN and SVGIG (reference sequence). The diagnostic criteria were recently defined, and patients with Susac syndrome met them for definite or probable disease.

The sample comprised CD4+ T cells from PBMCs. The genes are TRBV30 and TRBJ2-1; D gene unclear. The clonotype originates from a human donor with Susac syndrome. This CDR3 is CAWGLGQFF. CDR3 DNA: TGTGCCTGGGGCTTAGGGCAGTTCTTC.